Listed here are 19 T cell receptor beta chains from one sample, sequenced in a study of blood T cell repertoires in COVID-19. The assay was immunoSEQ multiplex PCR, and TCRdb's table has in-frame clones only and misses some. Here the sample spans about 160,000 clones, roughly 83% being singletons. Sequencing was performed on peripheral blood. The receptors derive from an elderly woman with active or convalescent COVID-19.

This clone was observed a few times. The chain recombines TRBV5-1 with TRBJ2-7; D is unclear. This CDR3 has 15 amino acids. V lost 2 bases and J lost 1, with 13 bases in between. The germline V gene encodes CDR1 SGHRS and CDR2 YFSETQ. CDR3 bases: TGCGCCAGCAGCTTATCCCCGAGTGATTCCTACGAGCAGTACTTC. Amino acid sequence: CASSLSPSDSYEQYF.

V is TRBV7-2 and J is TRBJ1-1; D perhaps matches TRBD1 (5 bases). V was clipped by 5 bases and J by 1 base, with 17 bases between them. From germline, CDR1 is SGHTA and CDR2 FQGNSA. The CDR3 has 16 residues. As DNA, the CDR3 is TGTGCCAGCAGCCCCATGGTGGGAAGGGGGAACACTGAAGCTTTCTTT. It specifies CASSPMVGRGNTEAFF.

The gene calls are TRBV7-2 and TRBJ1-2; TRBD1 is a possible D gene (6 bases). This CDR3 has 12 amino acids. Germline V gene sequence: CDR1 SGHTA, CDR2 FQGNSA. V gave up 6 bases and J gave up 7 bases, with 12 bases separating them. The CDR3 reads CASRRQESGYTF. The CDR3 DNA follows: TGTGCCAGCAGAAGACAGGAGTCTGGCTACACCTTC.

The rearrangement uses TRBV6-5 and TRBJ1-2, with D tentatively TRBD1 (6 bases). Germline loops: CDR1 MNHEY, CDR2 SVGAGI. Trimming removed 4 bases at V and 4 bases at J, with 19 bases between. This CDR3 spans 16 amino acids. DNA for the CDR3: TGTGCCAGCAGTTCATCCGGGACCGACAGGCGCTATGGCTACACCTTC. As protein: CASSSSGTDRRYGYTF.

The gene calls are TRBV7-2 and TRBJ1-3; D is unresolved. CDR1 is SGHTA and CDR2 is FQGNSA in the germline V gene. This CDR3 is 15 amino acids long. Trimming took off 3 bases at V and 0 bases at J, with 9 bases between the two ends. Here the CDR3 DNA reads TGTGCCAGCAGCTTGAGGAGTTTCTCTGGAAACACCATATATTTT. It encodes CASSLRSFSGNTIYF.

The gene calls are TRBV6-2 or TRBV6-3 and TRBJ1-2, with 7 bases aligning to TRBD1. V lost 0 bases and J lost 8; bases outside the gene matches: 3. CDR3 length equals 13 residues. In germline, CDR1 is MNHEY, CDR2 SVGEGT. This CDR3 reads CASSYSTGLGYTF. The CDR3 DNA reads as TGTGCCAGCAGTTACTCGACAGGGTTAGGCTACACCTTC.

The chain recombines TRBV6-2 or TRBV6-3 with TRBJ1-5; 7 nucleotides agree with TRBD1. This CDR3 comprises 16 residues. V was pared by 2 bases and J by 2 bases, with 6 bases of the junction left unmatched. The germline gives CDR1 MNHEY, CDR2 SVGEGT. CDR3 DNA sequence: TGTGCCAGCAGTTACAGGGGGCCTCCTGGCAATCAGCCCCAGCATTTT. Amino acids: CASSYRGPPGNQPQHF.

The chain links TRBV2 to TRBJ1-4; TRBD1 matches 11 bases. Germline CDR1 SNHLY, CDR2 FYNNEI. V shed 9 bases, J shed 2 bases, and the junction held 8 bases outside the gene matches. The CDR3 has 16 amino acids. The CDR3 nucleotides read TGTGCCAGAAAACGAGGACAGGGGGCCACTAATGAAAAACTGTTTTTT. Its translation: CARKRGQGATNEKLFF.

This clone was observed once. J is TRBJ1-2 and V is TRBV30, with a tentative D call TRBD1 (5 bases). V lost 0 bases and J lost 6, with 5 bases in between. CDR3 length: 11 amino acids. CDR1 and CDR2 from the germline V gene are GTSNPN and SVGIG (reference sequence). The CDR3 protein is CAWSVGHGYTF. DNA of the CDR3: TGTGCCTGGAGTGTGGGGCATGGCTACACCTTC.

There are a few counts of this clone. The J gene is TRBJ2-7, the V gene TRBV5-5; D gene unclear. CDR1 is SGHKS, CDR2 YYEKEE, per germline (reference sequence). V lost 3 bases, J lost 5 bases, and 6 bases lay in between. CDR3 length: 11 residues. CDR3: CASSSFNEQYF. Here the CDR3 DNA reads TGTGCCAGCAGCTCCTTTAACGAGCAGTACTTC.

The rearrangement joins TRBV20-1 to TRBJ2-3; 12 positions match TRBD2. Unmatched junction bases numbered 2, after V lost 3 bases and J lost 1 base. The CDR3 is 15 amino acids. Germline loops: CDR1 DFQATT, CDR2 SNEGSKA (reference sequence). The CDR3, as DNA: TGCAGTGCTAGTAGACTAGCGGGGGGCACAGATACGCAGTATTTT. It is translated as CSASRLAGGTDTQYF.

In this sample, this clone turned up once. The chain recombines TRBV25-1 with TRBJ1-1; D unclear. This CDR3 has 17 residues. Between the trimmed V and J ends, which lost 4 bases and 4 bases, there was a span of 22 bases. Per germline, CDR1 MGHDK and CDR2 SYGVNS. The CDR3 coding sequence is TGTGCCAGCAGTGGGGCCGTCGGGATCGGAAGTCCCACTGAAGCTTTCTTT. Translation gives CASSGAVGIGSPTEAFF. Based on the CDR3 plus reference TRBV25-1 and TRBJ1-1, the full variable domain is EADIYQTPRYLVIGTGKKITLECSQTMGHDKMYWYQQDPGMELHLIHYSYGVNSTEKGDLSSESTVSRIRTEHFPLTLESARPSHTSQYLCASSGAVGIGSPTEAFFGQGTRLTVV.

The CDR3 nucleotides read TGTGCCAGCAGTTTAACAAACAGGGGATATGGCTACACCTTC. Translated, it gives CASSLTNRGYGYTF. The J gene is TRBJ1-2, the V gene TRBV28; 7 bases are a match to TRBD1. This CDR3 contains 14 residues. From germline, CDR1 is MDHEN and CDR2 SYDVKM. With V trimmed by 2 bases and J by 5 bases, 5 bases remained unmatched.

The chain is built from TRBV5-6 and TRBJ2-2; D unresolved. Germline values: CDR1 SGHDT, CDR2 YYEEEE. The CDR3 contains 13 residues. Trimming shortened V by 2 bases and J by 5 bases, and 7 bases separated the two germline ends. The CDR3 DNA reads TGTGCCAGCAGCTTTGGCAGAACCGGGGAGCTGTTTTTT. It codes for CASSFGRTGELFF.

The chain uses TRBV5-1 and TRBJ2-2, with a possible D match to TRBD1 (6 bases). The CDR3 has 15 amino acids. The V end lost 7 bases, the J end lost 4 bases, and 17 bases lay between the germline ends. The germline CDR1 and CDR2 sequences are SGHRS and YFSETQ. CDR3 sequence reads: CASGLRDTFTGELFF. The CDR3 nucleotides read TGCGCCAGCGGCCTCCGGGACACTTTCACCGGGGAGCTGTTTTTT.

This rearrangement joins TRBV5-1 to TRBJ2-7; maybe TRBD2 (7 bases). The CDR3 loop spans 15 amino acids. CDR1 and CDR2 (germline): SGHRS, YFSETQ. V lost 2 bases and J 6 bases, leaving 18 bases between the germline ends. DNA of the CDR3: TGCGCCAGCAGCTTCGGGGGGCCTTCTTCAGGCGAGCAGTACTTC. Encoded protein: CASSFGGPSSGEQYF.

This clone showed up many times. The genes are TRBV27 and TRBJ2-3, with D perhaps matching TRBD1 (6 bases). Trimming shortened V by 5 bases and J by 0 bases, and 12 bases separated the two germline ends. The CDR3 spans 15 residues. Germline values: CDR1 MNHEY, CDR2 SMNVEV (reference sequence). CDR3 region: CASSLGTTSTDTQYF. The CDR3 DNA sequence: TGTGCCAGCAGTCTTGGGACAACTAGCACAGATACGCAGTATTTT.

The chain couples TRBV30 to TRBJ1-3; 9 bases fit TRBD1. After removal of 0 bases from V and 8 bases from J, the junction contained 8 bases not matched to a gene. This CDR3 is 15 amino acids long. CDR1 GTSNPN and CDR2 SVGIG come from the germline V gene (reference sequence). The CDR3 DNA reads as TGTGCCTGGAGTGTACCCGGGACAGGGCCGTACACCATATATTTT. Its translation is CAWSVPGTGPYTIYF.

The DNA for the CDR3 is TGTGCCAGCACCCTTCTTGGGGCCTTTAGAGACGAGCAGTACTTC. It translates to CASTLLGAFRDEQYF. This sequence joins TRBV11-2 and TRBJ2-7; TRBD1 might be the D (5 bases). The germline CDR1 and CDR2 sequences are SGHAT and FQNNGV. V was trimmed by 7 bases and J by 5 bases, leaving 21 bases between them. The CDR3 consists of 15 residues. Full variable domain (rest looked up from reference TRBV11-2 and TRBJ2-7): EAGVAQSPRYKIIEKRQSVAFWCNPISGHATLYWYQQILGQGPKLLIQFQNNGVVDDSQLPKDRFSAERLKGVDSTLKIQPAKLEDSAVYLCASTLLGAFRDEQYFGPGTRLTVT.